The TCR beta chain under discussion was sequenced for a study of Graves' ophthalmopathy and Graves' hyperthyroidism. Whole-study context: Blood was drawn at initial diagnosis, before any treatment.

The sequenced template was RNA, covering the TCR beta CDR3 region. Following a first-round RT-PCR that used HTBI primers, a second-round multiplex PCR was carried out. Each CDR3 protein gets one entry after TCRdb re-called the multiplex PCR reads with MiXCR. The table lists about 380,000 distinct CDR3 sequences, just over 15% of them singletons. Lactation, pregnancy, uncontrolled infections and other autoimmune diseases were all grounds for excluding patients. V lost 4 bases, J lost 4 bases, and 6 bases stayed unmatched. Germline V CDR1 and CDR2: LGHDT, YNNKEL (reference sequence). This CDR3 comprises 14 residues.

V usage is TRBV3-1 and J usage is TRBJ2-7; 8 bases agree with TRBD1. The receptor was derived from a woman aged 18-29 years with stable Graves' hyperthyroidism. The source material was peripheral blood. CDR3 DNA: TGTGCCAGCAGCCCGACAGGGGACGGGTACGAGCAGTACTTC. This encodes CASSPTGDGYEQYF.